Below are 26 T cell receptor beta chains sequenced from a single sample in a study of T-cell memory formation after mild COVID-19. MiXCR, applied by TCRdb to the 5' RACE reads, yields one record per CDR3 protein. The sample yields a few hundred thousand distinct CDR3 sequences, 15% to 20% seen once. Material: PBMCs or a T cell subset sorted from them (not recorded which). These receptors all stem from a man aged 18-30 years who had mild COVID-19 (a few samples of this study predate the infection). Cell type and time point are not known.

CDR3 protein: CASSHPQSFANTGELFF. The CDR3 DNA reads as TGTGCCAGCAGCCATCCACAGAGTTTCGCGAACACCGGGGAGCTGTTTTTT. The chain is built from TRBV4-2 and TRBJ2-2; D is uncertain. Trimming pared 3 bases from V and 0 bases from J, leaving 14 bases between. Germline V gives CDR1 LGHNA, CDR2 YNFKEQ. The CDR3 runs 17 residues.

This clonotype was counted many times. This chain joins TRBV7-2 and TRBJ2-1, with 8 nucleotides matching TRBD2. Germline V gives CDR1 SGHTA, CDR2 FQGNSA. V was pared by 3 bases and J by 7 bases, with 8 bases of the junction left unmatched. The CDR3 runs to 15 residues. The chain's CDR3 is CASSLSGGDWNEQFF. The CDR3 DNA is TGTGCCAGCAGCTTGAGCGGGGGCGATTGGAATGAGCAGTTCTTC.

This clonotype was counted only a few times. This sequence joins TRBV7-2 and TRBJ2-2; maybe TRBD1 (5 bases). Germline loops: CDR1 SGHTA, CDR2 FQGNSA. This CDR3 spans 15 amino acids. Trimming pared 0 bases from V and 3 bases from J, leaving 8 bases between. The CDR3 DNA reads TGTGCCAGCAGCTTAGCGGACACGTACACCGGGGAGCTGTTTTTT. Its translation: CASSLADTYTGELFF.

V usage is TRBV28 and J usage is TRBJ2-7; 7 bases map to TRBD2. CDR1 and CDR2 (germline): MDHEN, SYDVKM. The ends lost 1 base at V and 2 bases at J; junction bases unmatched: 2. This CDR3 has 14 residues. CDR3 DNA: TGTGCCAGCAGTTTATCGGGGGGTACCTACGAGCAGTACGTC. Its translation is CASSLSGGTYEQYV.

This chain links TRBV5-1 with TRBJ1-2; D may be TRBD1 (5 bases). Trimming removed 3 bases from V and 4 bases from J, with 19 bases in between. Germline V gives CDR1 SGHRS, CDR2 YFSETQ. The CDR3 covers 16 residues. The CDR3 is CASSWGIEGRGYGYTF. The CDR3 bases are TGCGCCAGCAGCTGGGGGATTGAGGGACGGGGCTATGGCTACACCTTC. Filled out from reference TRBV5-1 and TRBJ1-2, the complete variable domain reads KAGVTQTPRYLIKTRGQQVTLSCSPISGHRSVSWYQQTPGQGLQFLFEYFSETQRNKGNFPGRFSGRQFSNSRSEMNVSTLELGDSALYLCASSWGIEGRGYGYTFGSGTRLTVV.

The chain has TRBV28 and TRBJ1-1; maybe TRBD1 (6 bases). The CDR3 has 12 amino acids. V was pared by 8 bases and J by 6 bases, with 13 bases between. Germline V CDR1 and CDR2: MDHEN, SYDVKM. The chain's CDR3 is CASQQGRPEAFF. The CDR3 DNA sequence: TGTGCCAGCCAACAGGGAAGGCCTGAAGCTTTCTTT.

The chain combines TRBV15 with TRBJ2-1; tentative D call: TRBD2 (6 bases). The CDR3 sequence is 18 residues long. Trimming left V 2 bases short and J 0 bases short, with 17 bases between. Germline V gene data show CDR1 as LNHNV and CDR2 as YYDKDF (reference sequence). The CDR3 DNA is TGTGCCACCAGCAGACCCGGGGGACGCCTGAGCTCCTACAATGAGCAGTTCTTC. It encodes CATSRPGGRLSSYNEQFF.

This clonotype was counted only a few times. The genes are TRBV20-1 and TRBJ1-2; TRBD1 agrees at 9 bases. This CDR3 is built from 15 residues. The germline V gene has CDR1 DFQATT and CDR2 SNEGSKA (reference sequence). V dropped 6 bases and J dropped 0; count of bases not matched to a gene: 8. The CDR3, as DNA: TGCAGTGCCTCGGGACAGGGTGAAGCTAACTATGGCTACACCTTC. This sequence encodes CSASGQGEANYGYTF.

The chain is built from TRBV14 and TRBJ1-4; no clear D gene. Trimming cost V 1 base and J 10 bases, with 13 bases left between them. Looked up from germline, CDR1 is SGHDN and CDR2 is FVKESK. This CDR3 region has 14 residues. CDR3 DNA: TGTGCCAGCAGCCAAGTCGGGGTTTCTGGAAAACTGTTTTTT. Protein: CASSQVGVSGKLFF.

J is TRBJ1-1 and V is TRBV6-4, with TRBD1 identical over 12 bases. The CDR3 sequence is 16 residues long. V trimming: 3 bases; J trimming: 10 bases; junction bases outside the gene matches: 12. CDR1 is MRHNA, CDR2 SNTAGT, per germline. DNA of the CDR3: TGTGCCAGCAGTGAGAGCACCGGGACAGGGGGCGGGAGAGCTTTCTTT. This translates into CASSESTGTGGGRAFF.

This clonotype was observed a handful of times. The CDR3 nucleotides read TGTGCCAGCCGGGCCGGGGAGCTAGCCAAAAACATTCAGTACTTC. Translating it yields CASRAGELAKNIQYF. The chain employs TRBV27 and TRBJ2-4, with a tentative D call TRBD2 (5 bases). This CDR3 has 15 amino acids. Germline lookup yields CDR1 MNHEY and CDR2 SMNVEV (reference sequence). Deletions cut 8 bases from V and 0 bases from J, with 14 bases between.

This sequence joins TRBV12-3 or TRBV12-4 and TRBJ1-3; unclear D gene. Trimming removed 9 bases from V and 2 bases from J, with 11 bases in between. The CDR3 runs 13 residues. The chain's CDR3 is CASDLRAGNTIYF. Here the CDR3 DNA reads TGTGCCAGTGACCTAAGGGCTGGAAACACCATATATTTT.

This clonotype came up a few times. The CDR3 sequence: CASSPGPDRVHQPQHF. The CDR3 region has the DNA TGCGCCAGCAGCCCTGGGCCGGACAGGGTCCATCAGCCCCAGCATTTT. The chain is built from TRBV5-1 and TRBJ1-5; 8 bases agree with TRBD1. This CDR3 is built from 16 residues. V was clipped by 4 bases and J by 5 bases; unmatched bases: 11. Germline values: CDR1 SGHRS, CDR2 YFSETQ.

This chain uses TRBV28 with TRBJ1-3; D ambiguous. Trimming shortened V by 8 bases and J by 0 bases, and 11 bases separated the two germline ends. This CDR3 is 14 amino acids long. Germline loops: CDR1 MDHEN, CDR2 SYDVKM. The CDR3 protein is CASVDQSSGNTIYF. DNA for the CDR3: TGTGCCAGCGTAGACCAGAGCTCTGGAAACACCATATATTTT.

This clonotype was counted between two and nine times. This chain connects TRBV20-1 to TRBJ2-5; 8 bases are shared with TRBD2. J was trimmed by 5 bases and V by 0 bases; bases with no gene match: 17. This CDR3 comprises 18 residues. Germline lookup yields CDR1 DFQATT and CDR2 SNEGSKA (reference sequence). CDR3 protein: CSARDTRSGSGAFETQYF. The CDR3 DNA reads as TGCAGTGCTAGAGATACAAGGTCGGGTAGCGGGGCTTTTGAGACCCAGTACTTC.

The CDR3 loop reads CASSLGAYSDTQYF. The CDR3 coding sequence is TGTGCCAGCAGCTTAGGGGCCTATTCAGATACGCAGTATTTT. The chain employs TRBV7-2 and TRBJ2-3; D is unresolved. V was trimmed by 1 base and J by 4 bases, leaving 9 bases between them. The CDR3 is 14 residues long. From germline, CDR1 is SGHTA and CDR2 FQGNSA.

The rearrangement joins TRBV15 to TRBJ2-5, with 10 bases matching TRBD1. The CDR3 covers 15 residues. V gave up 5 bases and J gave up 4 bases; unmatched junction bases: 7. CDR1 and CDR2 (germline): LNHNV, YYDKDF (reference sequence). CDR3 region: CATSPGQGRRETQYF. The DNA of the CDR3 is TGTGCCACCAGCCCGGGACAGGGGCGGAGAGAGACCCAGTACTTC.

This sequence joins TRBV6-5 and TRBJ2-6; 8 bases are a match to TRBD1. V dropped 5 bases and J dropped 0; count of bases not matched to a gene: 3. This CDR3 is 16 amino acids long. The germline V gene has CDR1 MNHEY and CDR2 SVGAGI. In nucleotides, the CDR3 is TGTGCCAGCAGTCGGACAGGGAGCTCTGGGGCCAACGTCCTGACTTTC. Translated, it gives CASSRTGSSGANVLTF.

The chain combines TRBV6-2 or TRBV6-3 with TRBJ2-1, with D hard to call. The CDR3 sequence is 11 residues long. The germline V gene has CDR1 MNHEY and CDR2 SVGEGT. V shed 1 base and J shed 8 bases, with 3 bases lying between them. CDR3 in DNA: TGTGCCAGCAGTTACTGGTATGAGCAGTTCTTC. Its translation: CASSYWYEQFF.

The table lists this clonotype with a few counts. The V call is TRBV9, the J call TRBJ1-2, with a tentative D call TRBD1 (5 bases). CDR3 length: 13 residues. The ends were cut back, 0 bases at V and 8 bases at J, with 11 bases in the middle. Per the germline V gene, CDR1 is SGDLS and CDR2 is YYNGEE. CDR3 nucleotide sequence: TGTGCCAGCAGCGTAGGAAGGGGACGAGGCTACACCTTC. Protein: CASSVGRGRGYTF.

V gene TRBV10-3 combines with J gene TRBJ1-5, with D possibly matching TRBD1 (5 bases). The V gene lost 3 bases and the J gene lost 3 bases, with 6 bases spanning the gap. The CDR3 contains 13 residues. CDR1 is ENHRY and CDR2 is SYGVKD in the germline V gene. CDR3 protein: CAISDRDNQPQHF. CDR3 DNA: TGTGCCATCAGTGACAGGGACAATCAGCCCCAGCATTTT.

This clonotype was seen more than once but under ten times. This chain links TRBV3-1 with TRBJ2-1; 7 bases match TRBD1. The CDR3 totals 16 residues. Germline V CDR1 and CDR2: LGHDT, YNNKEL (reference sequence). V shed 4 bases, J shed 5 bases, and the junction held 11 bases outside the gene matches. The CDR3 sequence: CASSPFDRVRDNEQFF. CDR3 nucleotides: TGTGCCAGCAGCCCTTTCGACAGGGTGCGGGACAATGAGCAGTTCTTC.

CDR3 DNA: TGTGCCAGCAGCTCTACCCAGGGGCCCGGAAACACCATATATTTT. It is translated as CASSSTQGPGNTIYF. J is TRBJ1-3 and V is TRBV12-3 or TRBV12-4; D may be TRBD1 (6 bases). Trimming removed 6 bases at V and 4 bases at J, with 16 bases between. The CDR3 runs to 15 residues.

This clonotype has a count of ten or more. The chain employs TRBV5-5 and TRBJ2-1; 8 bases are shared with TRBD2. The ends lost 4 bases at V and 7 bases at J; junction bases unmatched: 7. This CDR3 region has 14 residues. The germline gives CDR1 SGHKS, CDR2 YYEKEE (reference sequence). The CDR3 protein is CASSPGGAANEQFF. DNA of the CDR3: TGTGCCAGCAGCCCCGGGGGGGCCGCGAATGAGCAGTTCTTC.

V usage is TRBV3-1 and J usage is TRBJ2-5, with D unclear. This CDR3 has 16 amino acids. Looked up from germline, CDR1 is LGHDT and CDR2 is YNNKEL (reference sequence). The V gene lost 3 bases and the J gene lost 0 bases, with 14 bases spanning the gap. The CDR3 protein is CASSQDSGSNQETQYF. The CDR3 DNA reads TGTGCCAGCAGCCAGGATTCCGGGTCGAACCAAGAGACCCAGTACTTC.

The rearrangement uses TRBV11-2 and TRBJ2-3; no firm D call. The CDR3 covers 12 residues. The V gene's germline CDR1 is SGHAT and CDR2 FQNNGV. Trimming stripped 5 bases from V and 7 bases from J, with 10 bases between. CDR3 in amino acids: CASSHGSHTQYF. In nucleotides, the CDR3 is TGTGCCAGCAGCCACGGGTCTCATACGCAGTATTTT.